This entry describes one T cell receptor (beta chain). This sample was included in a study of blood T cell repertoires in COVID-19. Background on the study: Sources were T cells, B-cell-depleted T cells, or PBMCs; the material itself was cDNA or gDNA.

Germline V gene sequence: CDR1 WNHNN, CDR2 SYGVQD (reference sequence). The CDR3 has 14 residues. The ends were cut back, 4 bases at V and 5 bases at J, with 15 bases in the middle. Sequencing was performed with immunoSEQ multiplex PCR; in TCRdb, only in-frame clones are kept and a portion is missing. This repertoire shows 140,000 to 150,000 clones, 88% found once; its top ten account for approximately 2.5%. The chain is built from TRBV10-1 and TRBJ2-7; D might be TRBD1 (5 bases). This clonotype originated in a human donor with COVID-19, enrolled during active disease. The donor label of this sample is uncertain. Sequenced: peripheral blood. As DNA, the CDR3 is TGCGCCAGCAGTGCCTCAGGCAGGGAAGACGAGCAGTACTTC. It codes for CASSASGREDEQYF.